Included here is one T cell receptor (beta chain) sequence, with context. The antigen is unknown. This entry belongs to a study of CXCR3-negative and CXCR3-positive naive CD8 T cells. Study observations and caveats: Freshly isolated PBMCs were used in most assays, given partial CXCR3 loss after freezing.

In germline, CDR1 is DFQATT, CDR2 SNEGSKA (reference sequence). The CDR3 consists of 12 residues. It was by 5' RACE with UMI labels that the TRB cDNA libraries were prepared. TCRdb reworked the 5' RACE reads into one entry per CDR3 protein, no DNA. The sample totals 69,000 or so distinct CDR3 sequences. Specimen: naive CXCR3- CD8+ T cells from blood. Noted subset: CD45RO-CCR7+CD27+CD95- naive CD8+ T cells lacking CXCR3 (TNR3-). The genes are TRBV20-1 and TRBJ2-1. This receptor was identified in a human donor in good health. Some clones in this sample may be carry-over from other donors' samples. CDR3 sequence: CSARGSSNEQFF.